The present entry profiles one T cell receptor (beta chain) with its context. Its antigen target is currently unknown. No quality values exist for individual bases; no much larger clone is one base distant. Participants in the prospective study were enrolled through a virtual design, were aged 18 to 89 years, and lived in roughly 24 United States geographic areas. To assign participants to cohorts, the prospective study relied on clinical history that participants themselves reported in a screening survey and a study questionnaire. Recovered participants in ImmuneRACE Cohort 3 were defined as having two consecutive negative NP/OP PCR tests, clearance from a healthcare professional, or resolution of symptoms. Each participant in the prospective study had whole blood, serum and a nasopharyngeal or oropharyngeal swab collected by mobile phlebotomists. Prospective study participants could optionally give additional blood draws and questionnaires over an approximately two-month period. Blood samples from the prospective study were shipped frozen or at room temperature prior to DNA extraction.

The data were taken from a study of blood T cell repertoires in COVID-19 (dated by TCRdb to 2019 to 2021). Background for the entire study: Collaborator samples came from the United States, Italy and Spain and covered acute and convalescent phases of COVID-19. The material from the prospective study consisted of cDNA or gDNA derived from T cells, B-cell-depleted T cells, or PBMCs. Deeply sampled blood TCRbeta repertoires from subjects exposed to, actively infected with, or recovered from COVID-19 were included in the dataset. A freely available public database, intended as a resource for researchers studying the immune response to SARS-CoV-2, is where the repertoires were released. The samples were drawn from two sources: the first 160 participants of the ongoing ImmuneRACE study, and some 1,300 subjects contributed by 6 global collaborators. A de-identified subject ID, COVID-19 status, age in years and sex were almost always included in the sample metadata. HLA class I and class II types, where available, came from metadata supplied by the sample provider rather than from assay-based typing. Here is what the overall study found, with its caveats: Clinical and demographic metadata were provided uncurated, with the amount varying by source and participant.

The immunoSEQ Assay, a bias-controlled multiplex PCR, was used to amplify TCRbeta CDR3 regions from genomic DNA. In the source study's methods: The number of nucleated cells in each sample was estimated by amplification of reference gene primers within the assay. To quantify the absolute abundance of each unique TCRbeta CDR3 rearrangement, sequence reads were collapsed and filtered. For each sample, productive Simpson clonality was calculated as the square root of Simpson's diversity index over productive rearrangements. Imported from immuneACCESS, the table was reduced by TCRdb to in-frame sequences with V and J called. These copies leave out some clones; in studies compared against another copy, an unresolved V gene accounts for under half, and the cause of the remainder is not known. That table furnishes V, J and clone size, whereas the DNA furnished D and trimming. Counted in this sample were under 500,000 clones; roughly nine tenths of them appeared once. The top ten constitute approximately 1.2% of the sample.

The sequence was collected from a man aged 25 to 40 who had recovered from COVID-19. Input material: PBMCs or T cells enriched from blood (not recorded which).

The nucleotide sequence is given as TGTGCCAGCAGCACCGGGACATCTGGAAACACCATATATTTT. It specifies CASSTGTSGNTIYF. The chain is assembled from TRBV7-9 and TRBJ1-3, with a tentative D gene TRBD1 over 6 matching bases. Trimming at the junction amounts to 5 bases on V and 1 base on J, and the germline ends lie 9 bases apart. Measured from the cysteine to the phenylalanine, the CDR3 is 14 residues long. Kept here is only the CDR3 DNA, which spans 42 bases and is read in frame from base 1. Based on the germline V gene (reference sequence), the CDR1 and CDR2 sequences are SEHNR and FQNEAQ.